Below are 28 T cell receptor beta chains sequenced from a single sample in a study of T cells in women clearing cervical HPV infection. The protocol was immunoSEQ multiplex PCR, while the TCRdb copy is restricted to in-frame clones and leaves out a portion. The sample includes tens of thousands of clones. Sequencing was performed on blood buffy coat. The receptors were sampled from a woman aged 18 to 75 with a cervical HPV16 infection that either progressed to CIN3+ or cleared (not recorded which).

To note about this clone: The read terminates 3 residues before the CDR3 end, so the remaining end is supplied by the germline J gene. The chain recombines TRBV5-1 with TRBJ2-3, with 7 bases fitting TRBD1. The CDR3 length is 13 residues. Germline V lookup: CDR1 SGHRS, CDR2 YFSETQ. The covered CDR3 bases are TGCGCCAGCTCGGGACAGATTAAGAGTCCG. Its protein product is CASSGQIKSP. The entire CDR3 protein reads CASSGQIKSPQYF.

Concerning this clone itself: The missing CDR3 end, 3 residues past where the read stops, is filled in from the germline J gene. The rearrangement joins TRBV7-6 to TRBJ1-2, with 12 bases aligning to TRBD1. The CDR3 length is 14 residues. Germline CDR1 is SGHVS and CDR2 is FNYEAQ. The sequenced part of the CDR3 DNA is TGTGCCAGCAGCCGAGGGACAGGGGGCTACGAC. Translating it yields CASSRGTGGYD. In full, the CDR3 is CASSRGTGGYDYTF. Filled out from reference TRBV7-6 and TRBJ1-2, the complete variable domain reads GAGVSQSPRYKVTKRGQDVALRCDPISGHVSLYWYRQALGQGPEFLTYFNYEAQQDKSGLPNDRFSAERPEGSISTLTIQRTEQRDSAMYRCASSRGTGGYDYTFGSGTRLTVV.

To note about this clone: The read halts 3 residues ahead of the CDR3 end, with the missing end drawn from the germline J gene. V and J are TRBV5-4 and TRBJ2-2; D ambiguous. The CDR3 totals 14 residues. Germline V gene sequence: CDR1 SGHNT, CDR2 YYREEE (reference sequence). CDR3 bases read: TGTGCCAGCAGCTCCAGAAGAGTTGGTGAAAAG. Amino acids: CASSSRRVGEK. The full CDR3 is CASSSRRVGEKLFF.

On this clone: The read is 3 residues too short to cover the CDR3 end, so that end is filled in from the germline J gene. The chain joins TRBV18 to TRBJ2-3; no clear D. CDR3 length: 12 amino acids. CDR1 and CDR2 (germline): KGHSH, LQKENI. Incomplete CDR3 DNA: TGTGCCAGCTCACCAGGGCAAGAGACG. This codes for CASSPGQET. The full CDR3 protein reads CASSPGQETQYF.

Turning to this clone: The read gets to within 3 residues of the CDR3 end, and the germline J gene fills in the rest. The chain links TRBV19 to TRBJ2-3, with 8 bases that match TRBD2. J lost 1 base, V lost 7 bases, and 4 bases had no gene match. The germline gives CDR1 LNHDA, CDR2 SQIVND (reference sequence). This CDR3 comprises 14 residues. The CDR3 protein is CASKLRGGTDTQYF. The CDR3 DNA, read in part, is TGTGCCAGTAAGTTGCGGGGGGGCACAGATACG.

A word on this clone: The read falls 3 residues short of the CDR3 end, and the missing part is taken from the germline J gene. V is TRBV19 and J is TRBJ2-1; unclear D gene. Trimming cost V 5 bases and J 6 bases, with 11 bases left between them. CDR3 length: 13 residues. Germline V CDR1 and CDR2: LNHDA, SQIVND (reference sequence). The sequenced part of the CDR3 DNA is TGTGCCAGTAGTTCGTGGGCCTCCAATGAG. Residues: CASSSWASNE. The whole CDR3 protein is CASSSWASNEQFF.

Remarks on this clone: The DNA ends 3 residues before the CDR3 does, and the rest of the CDR3 is filled in from the germline J gene. V gene TRBV2 combines with J gene TRBJ2-7; TRBD2 might be the D (6 bases). V lost 3 bases, J lost 2 bases, and 14 bases lay in between. The CDR3 is 15 amino acids. Germline V gives CDR1 SNHLY, CDR2 FYNNEI. This CDR3 is CASSDLGGDAYEQYF. The CDR3 bases that were read are TGTGCCAGCAGTGACTTGGGGGGAGACGCCTACGAG. Together with reference TRBV2 and TRBJ2-7, the CDR3 gives the full variable domain: EPEVTQTPSHQVTQMGQEVILRCVPISNHLYFYWYRQILGQKVEFLVSFYNNEISEKSEIFDDQFSVERPDGSNFTLKIRSTKLEDSAMYFCASSDLGGDAYEQYFGPGTRLTVT.

In regard to this clone: The read is 3 residues too short to cover the CDR3 end, so that end is filled in from the germline J gene. The chain combines TRBV29-1 with TRBJ1-1, with unresolved D. The germline CDR1 and CDR2 sequences are SQVTM and ANQGSEA. V was clipped by 5 bases and J by 5 bases, with 12 bases between them. The CDR3 spans 12 residues. The CDR3 here is CSVRFGGTEAFF. The sequenced CDR3 bases are TGCAGCGTTAGGTTCGGCGGGACTGAA.

Of note for this clone: The read gets to within 3 residues of the CDR3 end, and the germline J gene fills in the rest. V gene TRBV18 combines with J gene TRBJ2-1, with TRBD1 matching 9 bases. There are 15 residues in the CDR3. Germline V gene sequence: CDR1 KGHSH, CDR2 LQKENI. Germline trimming cut 3 bases from V and 7 bases from J; bases unmatched to any gene: 7. The chain's CDR3 is CASSPWTGDLNEQFF. CDR3 DNA (partial): TGTGCCAGCTCACCTTGGACAGGGGATCTAAATGAG.

Of note for this clone: The read finishes 3 residues shy of the CDR3 end, and the germline J gene is used to complete it. The V and J genes are TRBV7-8 and TRBJ2-7, with a weak D call TRBD1 (5 bases). V was shortened by 4 bases and J by 3 bases, with 10 bases between the two germline ends. CDR1 is SGHVS, CDR2 FQNEAQ, per germline. This CDR3 region has 13 residues. Partial CDR3 DNA: TGTGCCAGCAGCTGGGGCGGCTACTACGAG. Translating gives CASSWGGYYE. The complete CDR3 protein is CASSWGGYYEQYF.

Comments on this clone: The read stops 3 residues short of the end of the CDR3; the missing end is completed from the germline J gene. The V gene is TRBV7-2, the J gene TRBJ2-3; the D gene is possibly TRBD2 (5 bases). V gave up 5 bases and J gave up 3 bases, with 12 bases separating them. The CDR3 loop spans 14 amino acids. CDR1 is SGHTA, CDR2 FQGNSA, per germline. CDR3 DNA (partial): TGTGCCAGCAGCCTTGGACTGGGGACAGATACG. Its translation: CASSLGLGTDT. The whole CDR3 reads CASSLGLGTDTQYF. The full variable domain, with the rest looked up from reference TRBV7-2 and TRBJ2-3, is GAGVSQSPSNKVTEKGKDVELRCDPISGHTALYWYRQSLGQGLEFLIYFQGNSAPDKSGLPSDRFSAERTGGSVSTLTIQRTQQEDSAVYLCASSLGLGTDTQYFGPGTRLTVL.

As regards this clone: Read data end 3 residues before the CDR3 end; the end is taken from the germline J gene. The gene calls are TRBV30 and TRBJ1-2; the D gene is possibly TRBD1 (5 bases). Germline CDR1 reads GTSNPN; CDR2 reads SVGIG (reference sequence). With 3 bases removed from V and 3 bases from J, the gap between germline ends came to 17 bases. CDR3 length: 15 residues. CDR3 DNA, as far as it was read: TGTGCCTGGAGGGTACACGAAGGGGCCGACTATGGC. It specifies CAWRVHEGADYG. The full CDR3 protein reads CAWRVHEGADYGYTF.

Comment on this clone: The read ends 3 residues early relative to the CDR3; the germline J gene fills the gap. The rearrangement joins TRBV19 to TRBJ2-2, with 8 bases fitting TRBD2. The trim removed 3 bases at V and 7 bases at J, leaving 7 bases unmatched. CDR3 length: 15 amino acids. Germline V gives CDR1 LNHDA, CDR2 SQIVND (reference sequence). The part of the CDR3 DNA that was read is TGTGCCAGTAGTATTAGTCGCGGGGGGAACGGGGAG. Protein: CASSISRGGNGE. The CDR3 as a whole reads CASSISRGGNGELFF.

With respect to this clone: The read ends 3 residues before the CDR3 terminus; that terminus is restored from the germline J gene. The chain carries TRBV7-3 and TRBJ2-4; TRBD1 agrees at 7 bases. The CDR3 spans 16 residues. V was clipped by 1 base and J by 2 bases; unmatched bases: 5. Looked up from germline, CDR1 is SGHTA and CDR2 is FQGTGA. CDR3 DNA (partial): TGTGCCAGCAGCTTAATAGGGGGCTCGCCCAAAAACATT. Amino acid sequence: CASSLIGGSPKNI. The full CDR3 is CASSLIGGSPKNIQYF.

As concerns this clone: The read stops 3 residues short of the end of the CDR3; the missing end is completed from the germline J gene. The chain joins TRBV20-1 to TRBJ2-3, with 7 bases that match TRBD1. Germline CDR1 and CDR2: DFQATT and SNEGSKA (reference sequence). The CDR3 sequence is 13 residues long. The J segment lost 6 bases and the V segment lost 6 bases, leaving 9 bases of the junction unmatched. The CDR3 bases that were read are TGCAGTGCCAAAGAAAGGGGGCGGGATACG. Protein product: CSAKERGRDT. The whole CDR3 protein reads CSAKERGRDTQYF.

In regard to this clone: The read gets to within 3 residues of the CDR3 end, and the germline J gene fills in the rest. J is TRBJ1-6 and V is TRBV20-1, with TRBD1 matching over 7 bases. The ends lost 0 bases at V and 7 bases at J; junction bases unmatched: 6. The CDR3 has 15 amino acids. Germline V gene data show CDR1 as DFQATT and CDR2 as SNEGSKA (reference sequence). The covered CDR3 bases are TGCAGTGCTAGAGATCGGGAGGGGGCCAATTCACCC. It specifies CSARDREGANSP. The entire CDR3 is CSARDREGANSPLHF.

In regard to this clone: The CDR3 end falls 3 residues outside the read, so it is completed with the germline J gene. J is TRBJ1-1 and V is TRBV5-1; 7 positions match TRBD1. J gave up 0 bases and V 8 bases, and 4 bases lay outside the gene matches. The germline V gene encodes CDR1 SGHRS and CDR2 YFSETQ. The CDR3 is 13 amino acids. CDR3 amino acids: CASQGVVNTEAFF. The sequenced part of the CDR3 DNA is TGCGCCAGTCAGGGGGTTGTGAACACTGAA.

About this clone: Read sequence stops 3 residues before the CDR3 end, and the germline J gene provides the missing end. The chain couples TRBV5-4 to TRBJ2-7; 8 bases align to TRBD1. V was clipped by 3 bases and J by 3 bases; unmatched bases: 5. Germline CDR1 SGHNT, CDR2 YYREEE (reference sequence). The length of the CDR3 is 14 residues. The DNA read from the CDR3 is TGTGCCAGCAGCTGGATGGGACAGGACTACGAG. This sequence encodes CASSWMGQDYE. The whole CDR3 protein reads CASSWMGQDYEQYF.

A word on this clone: The DNA ends 3 residues before the CDR3 does, and the rest of the CDR3 is filled in from the germline J gene. This rearrangement joins TRBV7-2 to TRBJ1-2; tentative D call: TRBD1 (5 bases). The CDR3 runs 15 residues. CDR1 is SGHTA, CDR2 FQGNSA, per germline. CDR3 amino acids: CASSSSGGSYYDYTF. CDR3 DNA (partial): TGTGCCAGCAGCTCTAGCGGGGGGTCTTACTACGAC.

As to this clone: The missing CDR3 end, 3 residues past where the read stops, is filled in from the germline J gene. J is TRBJ2-3 and V is TRBV5-1; tentative D call: TRBD1 (6 bases). CDR1 and CDR2 (germline): SGHRS, YFSETQ. The CDR3 contains 14 residues. CDR3 DNA, as far as it was read: TGCGCCAGCAGCTATGGGGCAGGGGAAGAGACG. Protein product: CASSYGAGEET. The full-length CDR3 reads as CASSYGAGEETQYF.

Comment on this clone: The read gets to within 3 residues of the CDR3 end, and the germline J gene fills in the rest. This chain uses TRBV5-1 with TRBJ2-5; D remains unclear. Deletions cut 0 bases from V and 4 bases from J, with 7 bases between. This CDR3 spans 13 amino acids. Germline CDR1 and CDR2: SGHRS and YFSETQ. CDR3 loop: CASSLVGRETQYF. The sequenced part of the CDR3 DNA is TGCGCCAGCAGCTTGGTAGGGCGAGAGACC.

Comments on this clone: The read gets to within 3 residues of the CDR3 end, and the germline J gene fills in the rest. This chain uses TRBV29-1 with TRBJ2-7; D is unclear. Between the trimmed V and J ends, which lost 2 bases and 0 bases, there was a span of 8 bases. The CDR3 runs to 13 residues. The germline CDR1 and CDR2 sequences are SQVTM and ANQGSEA. The CDR3 here is CSVELRSSYEQYF. Incomplete CDR3 DNA: TGCAGCGTTGAACTCAGGAGCTCCTACGAG.

Points on this clone: The CDR3 is cut off 3 residues early in the read; its end comes from the germline J gene. The chain links TRBV11-1 to TRBJ2-5; tentatively, D is TRBD2 (6 bases). This CDR3 region has 13 residues. CDR1 and CDR2 from the germline V gene are SGHAT and FQDESV (reference sequence). The germline V and J ends were trimmed by 4 bases and 7 bases, with 13 bases remaining between them. The sequenced part of the CDR3 DNA is TGTGCCAGCAGCTCCGGGTCCGGGGGGACC. This translates into CASSSGSGGT. The full CDR3 reads CASSSGSGGTQYF.

The DNA read from the CDR3 is TGTGCCAGCGCTAGACGGGGGGCCACGGAAGATACG. Its translation: CASARRGATEDT. The whole CDR3 sequence is CASARRGATEDTQYF. The chain couples TRBV7-6 to TRBJ2-3; weak D call: TRBD2 (7 bases). The CDR3 is cut off 3 residues early in the read; its end comes from the germline J gene. The CDR3 loop spans 15 amino acids. The V gene lost 8 bases and the J gene lost 5 bases, with 20 bases spanning the gap. Germline V gives CDR1 SGHVS, CDR2 FNYEAQ.

Comments on this clone: The read terminates 3 residues ahead of where the CDR3 ends, so the germline J gene completes it. This chain connects TRBV2 to TRBJ2-3, with D possibly TRBD2 on 6 matching bases. Germline V lookup: CDR1 SNHLY, CDR2 FYNNEI. V was clipped by 1 base and J by 3 bases, with 17 bases between them. The CDR3 consists of 17 residues. The CDR3 bases that were read are TGTGCCAGCAGTGAAGGACACCGGGACTCAGAGACAGATACG. Protein sequence: CASSEGHRDSETDT. The complete CDR3 reads CASSEGHRDSETDTQYF.

A note on this clone: The read ends 3 residues shy of where the CDR3 ends; the end is completed using the germline J gene. V usage is TRBV30 and J usage is TRBJ2-2; maybe TRBD2 (5 bases). V was pared by 3 bases and J by 6 bases, with 11 bases between. Per germline, CDR1 GTSNPN and CDR2 SVGIG (reference sequence). The CDR3 contains 13 residues. The sequenced part of the CDR3 DNA is TGTGCCTGGAGGAGAGGGTCGGCCGGGGAG. Its protein is CAWRRGSAGE. The CDR3 reads in full as CAWRRGSAGELFF.

CDR3 DNA, as far as it was read: TGCGCCAGCAGCTTCGGACTAGCGGTTAGCACAGATACC. Translation: CASSFGLAVSTDT. The whole CDR3 sequence reads CASSFGLAVSTDTQYF. The chain has TRBV5-1 and TRBJ2-5; 10 bases are shared with TRBD2. The CDR3 extends 3 residues past the end of the read, so its final part is completed from the germline J gene. CDR3 size: 16 residues. Germline CDR1 is SGHRS and CDR2 is YFSETQ.

Notes on this clone: The DNA ends 3 residues before the CDR3 does, and the rest of the CDR3 is filled in from the germline J gene. The V gene is TRBV2, the J gene TRBJ2-2; D gene uncertain. Germline V lookup: CDR1 SNHLY, CDR2 FYNNEI. The CDR3 consists of 13 residues. Incomplete CDR3 DNA: TGTGCCAGCAGTGAACCACTCAATTCACCG. Protein product: CASSEPLNSP. In full, the CDR3 is CASSEPLNSPLFF.